A single T cell receptor (beta chain) is shown here with its context. The data were taken from a study of technical replicates of blood from a few donors. Germline lookup yields CDR1 MNHEY and CDR2 SVGAGI. V lost 2 bases and J 2 bases, leaving 9 bases between the germline ends. The length of the CDR3 is 15 residues. The protocol was immunoSEQ multiplex PCR, while the TCRdb copy is restricted to in-frame clones and leaves out a portion. Altogether around 72,000 clones are present, about 90% being singletons, with the ten largest covering approximately 0.38%. The receptor was isolated from a human donor in good health. Sequenced input: T cells isolated from PBMCs. V usage is TRBV6-5 and J usage is TRBJ2-2, with D maybe TRBD1 (6 bases). CDR3: CASSYDRRNTGELFF. DNA for the CDR3: TGTGCCAGCAGTTACGACAGGAGAAACACCGGGGAGCTGTTTTTT.